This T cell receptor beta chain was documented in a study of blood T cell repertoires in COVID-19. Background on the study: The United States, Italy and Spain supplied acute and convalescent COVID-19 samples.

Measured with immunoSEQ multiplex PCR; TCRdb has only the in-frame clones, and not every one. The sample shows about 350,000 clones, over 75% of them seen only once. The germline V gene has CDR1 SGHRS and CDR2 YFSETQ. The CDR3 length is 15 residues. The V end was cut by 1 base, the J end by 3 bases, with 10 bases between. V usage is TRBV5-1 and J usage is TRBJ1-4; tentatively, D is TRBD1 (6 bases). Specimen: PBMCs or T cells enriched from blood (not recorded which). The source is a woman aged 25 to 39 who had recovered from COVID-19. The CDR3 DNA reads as TGCGCCAGCAGCTTGTATCAGGGGTCTAATGAAAAACTGTTTTTT. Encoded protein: CASSLYQGSNEKLFF.